This paragraph reports one TCR beta chain. Its cognate antigen is unknown. With 60 Vbeta and 13 Jbeta primers, the PCR was carried out. Clones were sequenced by immunoSEQ multiplex PCR, and TCRdb holds only the in-frame ones, with some missing. The sample carries about 160,000 clones, around 81% recorded once. Germline trimming cut 4 bases from V and 2 bases from J; bases unmatched to any gene: 10. The CDR3 is 17 amino acids. Per the germline V gene, CDR1 is SGHNT and CDR2 is YYREEE (reference sequence). This record belongs to a study of cytomegalovirus exposure and HLA in healthy donors. Study as a whole: Sequencing of approximately 190 million T cells in an earlier analysis found roughly 120 million unique TCR beta sequences. Points from the study as a whole: Versus the roughly 700-donor mean, an Asian-associated ancestry cluster reportedly showed fewer N-insertions in a later analysis. Researchers left out some V segments, among them TRBV6-2 and TRBV6-3, as indistinguishable. Listed as cytomegalovirus-associated were over 150 TCR beta chains.

The material sequenced was PBMCs. The chain couples TRBV5-4 to TRBJ2-2, with TRBD2 matching over 8 bases. The receptor was isolated from a man aged 40-55 years in good health and CMV-seronegative. The CDR3, as DNA: TGTGCCAGCAGCCGAGCGGGGGAGGGCCGTAACACCGGGGAGCTGTTTTTT. Translated, it gives CASSRAGEGRNTGELFF.